This T cell receptor beta chain was sequenced for a study of T cell responses to AZD1222 COVID-19 vaccine. Overall study findings and caveats: Only six AZD1222 recipients tested seropositive at baseline. There were mostly white British donors and more females than males, and clonal diversity was possibly underestimated. The breadth and depth of Spike-specific TCRs increased once two AZD1222 doses had been given.

Remarks on this clone: Antigen unknown.

Trimming left V 5 bases short and J 7 bases short, with 15 bases between. The CDR3 loop spans 14 amino acids. Germline V CDR1 and CDR2: SGHTA, FQGNSA. TCRdb's copy holds only in-frame clones and misses some; the assay was immunoSEQ multiplex PCR. The sample holds approximately 220,000 clones, 85% to 95% seen once. V gene TRBV7-2 combines with J gene TRBJ1-3; tentative D call: TRBD1 (6 bases). The clonotype was recovered from an adult in good health. The material was peripheral blood, obtained on day 0 of MenACWY control vaccination. This CDR3 is CASSRSQGANTIYF. CDR3 nucleotide sequence: TGTGCCAGCAGCCGTTCACAGGGTGCGAACACCATATATTTT.